This section outlines one T cell receptor beta chain sequence together with its context. Its specificity is not known. One end of the junction fails to match germline, which may point to a read error. The germline V gene encodes CDR1 SGHRS and CDR2 YFSETQ. This CDR3 region has 16 residues. TCRdb re-called the 5' RACE reads through MiXCR, storing one row per CDR3 protein. The table shows about 220,000 distinct CDR3 sequences, with 7.5% occurring only once. This record comes from a study of identical twins. Overall study findings and caveats: The conclusions drew on cross-sectional statistical analysis instead of tracking the same donors.

These records were also assigned to another study, of yellow fever vaccine responses in identical twins.

J is TRBJ2-1 and V is TRBV5-1, with 9 bases identical to TRBD2. The receptor was isolated from a woman aged 18-35 years in good health. Material: memory (CD45RO+) T cells sorted from blood. The CDR3 DNA follows: TGCTCCAGCAGCGACCCTAGGGTAGCGGGAGCGGGTGAGCAGTTCTTC. Residues: CSSSDPRVAGAGEQFF.